These 23 T cell receptor beta chains originate from one sample sequenced in a study of identifying expanded T cells in peripheral blood. Generated by immunoSEQ multiplex PCR, the TCRdb table keeps only in-frame clones and is missing some. The data hold about 63,000 clones, with about 80% observed a single time. The sample comprised blood. All receptors come from a person aged 18-70 years in good health.

This clone has a handful of counts. Other DNA sequences within the sample encode an identical CDR3. This chain connects TRBV7-9 to TRBJ1-2; D is perhaps TRBD1 (6 bases). Germline assignment: CDR1 SEHNR and CDR2 FQNEAQ (reference sequence). Between the trimmed V and J ends, which lost 0 bases and 7 bases, there was a span of 9 bases. This CDR3 comprises 13 residues. The CDR3 spells CASSLAAGAGYTF. CDR3 nucleotide sequence: TGTGCCAGCAGCTTAGCGGCGGGGGCTGGCTACACCTTC. Full variable domain (remainder filled in from reference TRBV7-9 and TRBJ1-2): DTGVSQNPRHKITKRGQNVTFRCDPISEHNRLYWYRQTLGQGPEFLTYFQNEAQLEKSRLLSDRFSAERPKGSFSTLEIQRTEQGDSAMYLCASSLAAGAGYTFGSGTRLTVV.

The J gene is TRBJ2-1, the V gene TRBV5-1, with 9 bases lining up with TRBD1. The junction had 13 bases not matched to a gene; V was cut back by 3 bases and J by 9 bases. CDR1 and CDR2 from the germline V gene are SGHRS and YFSETQ. The CDR3 sequence is 16 residues long. Written as DNA, the CDR3 is TGCGCCAGCAGCTCGACAGGGCTGGGGGGACAGGGTGAGCAGTTCTTC. It yields the protein CASSSTGLGGQGEQFF.

This rearrangement joins TRBV19 to TRBJ1-3; D is uncertain. The V and J ends lost 6 bases and 2 bases respectively, with 8 bases between them. Germline V CDR1 and CDR2: LNHDA, SQIVND (reference sequence). The CDR3 has 13 amino acids. The CDR3 loop reads CASRADPGNTIYF. The CDR3 DNA is TGTGCCAGTAGGGCGGATCCTGGAAACACCATATATTTT.

The chain couples TRBV5-6 to TRBJ2-3; 8 nucleotides match TRBD1. Germline CDR1 is SGHDT and CDR2 is YYEEEE. The CDR3 has 15 residues. V lost 5 bases and J lost 1; bases outside the gene matches: 6. The chain's CDR3 is CASRSTGEGTDTQYF. The CDR3 DNA is TGTGCCAGCAGATCGACAGGGGAGGGCACAGATACGCAGTATTTT.

J is TRBJ2-7 and V is TRBV7-2; D not resolved. Trimming left V 5 bases short and J 0 bases short, with 8 bases between. CDR1 is SGHTA and CDR2 is FQGNSA in the germline V gene. The CDR3 consists of 13 residues. The CDR3 loop reads CASSRWSSYEQYV. CDR3 DNA: TGTGCCAGCAGCCGCTGGAGCTCCTACGAGCAGTACGTC.

In nucleotides, the CDR3 is TGTGCCAGCAGCTTAGGTGGCAGGGTGCACGAGCAGTACGTC. Its translation: CASSLGGRVHEQYV. The chain combines TRBV21-1 with TRBJ2-7; the table's D call, TRBD1, has no DNA check behind it. TRBV21-1 is flagged as a pseudogene. The CDR3 runs to 14 residues.

Comments on this clone: The sample holds other DNA sequences that translate to the same CDR3. The chain links TRBV18 to TRBJ1-1, with 7 bases that match TRBD1. The V segment lost 1 base and the J segment 1 base; nucleotides outside the gene matches: 6. The CDR3 contains 16 residues. Germline values: CDR1 KGHSH, CDR2 LQKENI. CDR3 region: CASSPRAGGANTEAFF. CDR3 nucleotides: TGTGCCAGCTCACCACGGGCAGGGGGTGCGAACACTGAAGCTTTCTTT.

In this sample, this clone turned up a few times. V usage is TRBV19 and J usage is TRBJ1-1; D might be TRBD1 (6 bases). V was cut by 6 bases and J by 3 bases, with 20 bases left in between. The CDR3 runs 16 residues. Germline V CDR1 and CDR2: LNHDA, SQIVND (reference sequence). In nucleotides, the CDR3 is TGTGCCAGTAGCCATACAGGGAATGGACAGTACACTGAAGCTTTCTTT. Protein product: CASSHTGNGQYTEAFF.

This clone has a single count. This CDR3 is CASRLDRLDTQYF. The CDR3 region has the DNA TGTGCAAGTCGCTTAGACCGCCTAGATACGCAGTATTTT. The rearrangement joins TRBV12-2 to TRBJ2-3. TRBV12-2 is a recognized pseudogene. The CDR3 extends over 13 amino acids.

This clone came up many times. This chain uses TRBV13 with TRBJ1-1; weak D call: TRBD1 (5 bases). The V gene's germline CDR1 is PRHDT and CDR2 FYEKMQ (reference sequence). The CDR3 is 13 residues long. The V gene lost 1 base and the J gene lost 4 bases, with 7 bases spanning the gap. CDR3 protein: CASSLAGPTEAFF. Here the CDR3 DNA reads TGTGCCAGCAGCTTAGCGGGGCCCACTGAAGCTTTCTTT.

The chain employs TRBV19 and TRBJ1-2, with D possibly matching TRBD1 (6 bases). Germline assignment: CDR1 LNHDA and CDR2 SQIVND (reference sequence). V dropped 6 bases and J dropped 4 bases, with 18 bases sitting between them. The CDR3 sequence is 15 residues long. The CDR3 sequence is CASRYTGTKTYGYTF. The CDR3 bases are TGTGCCAGTAGGTACACAGGGACTAAAACCTATGGCTACACCTTC.

The gene calls are TRBV2 and TRBJ2-7, with a tentative D call TRBD2 (5 bases). Germline V gene sequence: CDR1 SNHLY, CDR2 FYNNEI. Trimming stripped 1 base from V and 3 bases from J, with 13 bases between. The CDR3 loop spans 15 amino acids. This chain's CDR3 is CASSEGFRDYYEQYF. CDR3 nucleotide sequence: TGTGCCAGCAGTGAAGGTTTCAGAGACTACTACGAGCAGTACTTC.

This clone was seen just once. CDR3 nucleotide sequence: TGTGCCAGCAGCCAAGTCCCACTAGCGGGAGTGAAGGAGCAGTACTTC. It encodes CASSQVPLAGVKEQYF. The V and J genes are TRBV4-2 and TRBJ2-7; TRBD2 agrees at 11 bases. This CDR3 comprises 16 residues. The germline V gene encodes CDR1 LGHNA and CDR2 YNFKEQ. V trimming: 1 base; J trimming: 7 bases; junction bases outside the gene matches: 9.

The chain links TRBV27 to TRBJ1-2; D might be TRBD1 (5 bases). CDR3 length: 14 amino acids. V shed 3 bases and J shed 7 bases, with 15 bases lying between them. CDR1 and CDR2 from the germline V gene are MNHEY and SMNVEV (reference sequence). In nucleotides, the CDR3 is TGTGCCAGCAGTTTTAACTTTCTGGGGGGTGGCTACACCTTC. Its protein is CASSFNFLGGGYTF.

The V gene is TRBV7-3, the J gene TRBJ1-6; D gene unclear. Germline values: CDR1 SGHTA, CDR2 FQGTGA. This CDR3 has 13 amino acids. Trimming pared 4 bases from V and 7 bases from J, leaving 8 bases between. The CDR3, as DNA: TGTGCCAGCAGCTCGAACTGGAATTCACCCCTCCACTTT. Translation gives CASSSNWNSPLHF.

This chain links TRBV5-1 with TRBJ2-3, with D uncertain. This CDR3 region has 14 residues. The ends were cut back, 4 bases at V and 6 bases at J, with 15 bases in the middle. The germline V gene encodes CDR1 SGHRS and CDR2 YFSETQ. The CDR3, as DNA: TGCGCCAGCAGCCCCGACGGAAAGGCGGATACGCAGTATTTT. This encodes CASSPDGKADTQYF. The whole variable domain, filled in from reference TRBV5-1 and TRBJ2-3, reads KAGVTQTPRYLIKTRGQQVTLSCSPISGHRSVSWYQQTPGQGLQFLFEYFSETQRNKGNFPGRFSGRQFSNSRSEMNVSTLELGDSALYLCASSPDGKADTQYFGPGTRLTVL.

V usage is TRBV6-1 and J usage is TRBJ2-3; D possibly corresponds to TRBD2 (6 bases). The CDR3 has 14 residues. V was shortened by 8 bases and J by 1 base, with 13 bases between the two germline ends. Germline-derived CDR1 and CDR2 are MNHNS and SASEGT. CDR3 bases: TGTGCCAGCCCCTCGCCGGGGGGCACAGATACGCAGTATTTT. It translates to CASPSPGGTDTQYF.

The V call is TRBV11-2, the J call TRBJ2-5, with 8 bases matching TRBD2. The germline V gene encodes CDR1 SGHAT and CDR2 FQNNGV. The trim removed 0 bases at V and 5 bases at J, leaving 8 bases unmatched. This CDR3 spans 16 amino acids. DNA for the CDR3: TGTGCCAGCAGCTTAGATAGGGGGACTAGACGGGAGACCCAGTACTTC. This translates into CASSLDRGTRRETQYF. Drawing the rest from reference TRBV11-2 and TRBJ2-5, the complete variable domain is EAGVAQSPRYKIIEKRQSVAFWCNPISGHATLYWYQQILGQGPKLLIQFQNNGVVDDSQLPKDRFSAERLKGVDSTLKIQPAKLEDSAVYLCASSLDRGTRRETQYFGPGTRLLVL.

V and J are TRBV6-5 and TRBJ1-6; no reliable D call. Germline CDR1 MNHEY, CDR2 SVGAGI. Trimming took off 6 bases at V and 6 bases at J, with 6 bases between the two ends. This CDR3 is 12 amino acids long. CDR3 nucleotides: TGTGCCAGCAGAACGAGTAATTCACCCCTCCACTTT. Amino acid sequence: CASRTSNSPLHF.

V usage is TRBV10-3 and J usage is TRBJ2-1, with D possibly being TRBD2 (5 bases). Germline CDR1 reads ENHRY; CDR2 reads SYGVKD. Deletions cut 0 bases from V and 6 bases from J, with 6 bases between. The CDR3 spans 13 residues. The CDR3 DNA follows: TGTGCCATCAGTGAGTCCGGAGGCAATGAGCAGTTCTTC. Its translation is CAISESGGNEQFF.

This clone was seen a handful of times. The chain couples TRBV7-8 to TRBJ2-3, with TRBD2 identical over 13 bases. The CDR3 sequence is 16 residues long. V lost 5 bases, J lost 6 bases, and 8 bases stayed unmatched. The germline CDR1 and CDR2 sequences are SGHVS and FQNEAQ. CDR3 region: CASSPWTSGRSDTQYF. The DNA of the CDR3 is TGTGCCAGCAGCCCCTGGACTAGCGGGAGAAGCGATACGCAGTATTTT.

The chain carries TRBV11-3 and TRBJ2-7, with 11 bases that match TRBD2. The ends lost 3 bases at V and 0 bases at J; junction bases unmatched: 7. Germline V gene lookup returns CDR1 SGHNT and CDR2 YENEEA. This CDR3 has 17 residues. This CDR3 is CASSFGLAGGSSYEQYF. CDR3 in DNA: TGTGCCAGCAGCTTTGGACTAGCGGGTGGCAGCTCCTACGAGCAGTACTTC. The complete variable domain, with remaining parts taken from reference TRBV11-3 and TRBJ2-7, reads EAGVVQSPRYKIIEKKQPVAFWCNPISGHNTLYWYLQNLGQGPELLIRYENEEAVDDSQLPKDRFSAERLKGVDSTLKIQPAELGDSAVYLCASSFGLAGGSSYEQYFGPGTRLTVT.

This sequence joins TRBV7-8 and TRBJ1-5, with D perhaps matching TRBD1 (6 bases). From germline, CDR1 is SGHVS and CDR2 FQNEAQ. Trimming cost V 1 base and J 5 bases, with 6 bases left between them. The CDR3 contains 13 residues. The CDR3 DNA follows: TGTGCCAGCAGCTTAGACAGGGATCAGCCCCAGCATTTT. The encoded protein is CASSLDRDQPQHF.